Listed here is a single TCR beta chain. The entry originates in a study of T-cell reconstitution after alpha-beta-depleted transplantation in children. CDR3 length: 16 amino acids. V lost 3 bases, J lost 5 bases, and 11 bases stayed unmatched. Germline V gene sequence: CDR1 SGHRS, CDR2 YFSETQ. Unique molecular identifiers were built into the TCRbeta library. TCRdb recomputed calls from the PCR reads with MiXCR, one row per CDR3 protein. The data show about a million distinct CDR3 sequences, roughly 29% seen once. The sequences come from PBMCs, mostly from graft donor cells, collected 360 days after TCRalphabeta/CD19-depleted stem cell transplant. The source of this sequence is a boy younger than two who had a stem cell transplant for SCID, so the T cells may come from the graft donor. The V gene is TRBV5-1, the J gene TRBJ2-5, with TRBD2 matching 9 bases. The CDR3 is CASSSGGGAPMETQYF. The CDR3 DNA is TGCGCCAGCAGCTCGGGCGGGGGGGCACCTATGGAGACCCAGTACTTC.